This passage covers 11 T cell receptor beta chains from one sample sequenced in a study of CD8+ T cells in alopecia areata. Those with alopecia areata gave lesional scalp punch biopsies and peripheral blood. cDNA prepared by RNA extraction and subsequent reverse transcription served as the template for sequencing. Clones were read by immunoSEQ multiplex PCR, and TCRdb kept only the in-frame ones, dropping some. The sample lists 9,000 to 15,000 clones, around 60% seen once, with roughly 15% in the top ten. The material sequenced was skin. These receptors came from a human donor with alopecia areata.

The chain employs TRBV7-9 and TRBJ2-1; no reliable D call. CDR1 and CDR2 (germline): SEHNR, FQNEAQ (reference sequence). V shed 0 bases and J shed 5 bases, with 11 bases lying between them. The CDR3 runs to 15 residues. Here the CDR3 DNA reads TGTGCCAGCAGCTTAGCGGCGAGTTTCGACAATGAGCAGTTCTTC. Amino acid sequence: CASSLAASFDNEQFF.

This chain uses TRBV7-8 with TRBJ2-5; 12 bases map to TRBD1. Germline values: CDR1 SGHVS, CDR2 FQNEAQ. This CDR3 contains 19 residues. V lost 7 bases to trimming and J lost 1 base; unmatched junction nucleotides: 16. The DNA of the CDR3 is TGTGCCAGCAACCGCCGGGACAGGGGGCCCGGAGTCACCCAAGAGACCCAGTACTTC. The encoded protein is CASNRRDRGPGVTQETQYF.

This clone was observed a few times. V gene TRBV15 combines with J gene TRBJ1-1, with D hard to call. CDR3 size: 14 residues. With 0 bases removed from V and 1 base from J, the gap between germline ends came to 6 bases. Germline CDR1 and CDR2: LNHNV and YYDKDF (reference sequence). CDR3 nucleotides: TGTGCCACCAGCAGAGATCCTCGGAACACTGAAGCTTTCTTT. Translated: CATSRDPRNTEAFF.

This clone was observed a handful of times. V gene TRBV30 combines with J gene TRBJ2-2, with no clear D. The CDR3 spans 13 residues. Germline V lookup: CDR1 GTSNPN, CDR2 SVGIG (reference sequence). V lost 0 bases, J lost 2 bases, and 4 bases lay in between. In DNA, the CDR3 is TGTGCCTGGAGTGTACTTAACACCGGGGAGCTGTTTTTT. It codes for CAWSVLNTGELFF.

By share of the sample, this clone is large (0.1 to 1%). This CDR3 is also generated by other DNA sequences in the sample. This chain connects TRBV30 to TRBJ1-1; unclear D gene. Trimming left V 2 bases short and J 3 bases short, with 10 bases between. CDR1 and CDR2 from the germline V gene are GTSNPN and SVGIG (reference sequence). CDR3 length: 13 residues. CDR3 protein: CAWSYDEYTEAFF. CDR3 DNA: TGTGCCTGGAGTTACGATGAGTACACTGAAGCTTTCTTT.

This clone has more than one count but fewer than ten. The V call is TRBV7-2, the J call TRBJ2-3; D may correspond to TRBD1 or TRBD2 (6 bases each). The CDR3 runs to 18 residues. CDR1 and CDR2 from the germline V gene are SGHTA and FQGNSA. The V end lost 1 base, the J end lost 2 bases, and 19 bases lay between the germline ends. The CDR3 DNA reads TGTGCCAGCAGCTTAGTCCCCTGGGGGGCCCCAAACACAGATACGCAGTATTTT. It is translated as CASSLVPWGAPNTDTQYF.

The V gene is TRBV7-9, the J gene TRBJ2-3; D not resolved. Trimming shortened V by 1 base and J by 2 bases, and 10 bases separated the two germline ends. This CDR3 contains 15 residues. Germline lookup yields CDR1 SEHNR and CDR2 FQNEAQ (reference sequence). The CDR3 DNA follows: TGTGCCAGCAGCTTAGAAGGAAGTTCCACAGATACGCAGTATTTT. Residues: CASSLEGSSTDTQYF.

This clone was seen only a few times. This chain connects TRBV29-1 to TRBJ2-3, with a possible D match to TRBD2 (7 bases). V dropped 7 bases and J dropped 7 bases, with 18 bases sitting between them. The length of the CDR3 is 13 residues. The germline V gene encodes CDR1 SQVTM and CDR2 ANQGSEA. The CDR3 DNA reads TGCAGCGGGGGAGGGGGGAGTATGAATACGCAGTATTTT. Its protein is CSGGGGSMNTQYF.

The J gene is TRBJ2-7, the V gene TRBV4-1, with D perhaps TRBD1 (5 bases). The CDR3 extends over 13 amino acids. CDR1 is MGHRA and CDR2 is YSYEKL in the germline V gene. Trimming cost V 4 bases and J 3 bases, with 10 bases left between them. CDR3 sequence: CASSRDRGYEQYF. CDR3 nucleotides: TGCGCCAGCAGCCGAGACAGAGGCTACGAGCAGTACTTC.

The CDR3, as DNA: TGTGCCAGCAGTTACTCGCGACGAGGCGGGGCTGAAGCTTTCTTT. Amino acids: CASSYSRRGGAEAFF. The V call is TRBV6-5, the J call TRBJ1-1; unclear D gene. The CDR3 is made up of 15 amino acids. Germline V gene sequence: CDR1 MNHEY, CDR2 SVGAGI. With 0 bases removed from V and 6 bases from J, the gap between germline ends came to 14 bases.

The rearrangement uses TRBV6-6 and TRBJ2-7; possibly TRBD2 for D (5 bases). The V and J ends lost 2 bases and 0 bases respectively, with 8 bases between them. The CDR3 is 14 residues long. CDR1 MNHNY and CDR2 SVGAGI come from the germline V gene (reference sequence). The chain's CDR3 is CASSYGESSYEQYF. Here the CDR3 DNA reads TGTGCCAGCAGTTACGGGGAGAGCTCCTACGAGCAGTACTTC.